One sample yielded the 6 T cell receptor beta chains listed below, sequenced in a study of shared clonotypes between healthy human individuals. TCRdb keeps only in-frame clones here, not all; method: immunoSEQ multiplex PCR. This sample yields around 1.1 million clones, of which roughly 80% are seen a single time; 0.85% to 1% belongs to the top ten. The sample consisted of memory CD4+ T cells from PBMCs. The subset was: CD45RA-negative fraction. The receptors were sampled from a man between 18 and 29 years old in good health. Some clones in this sample may be carry-over from other donors' samples.

This chain joins TRBV5-6 and TRBJ2-2; TRBD2 matches at 7 bases. The CDR3 spans 15 residues. Germline loops: CDR1 SGHDT, CDR2 YYEEEE. J lost 6 bases, V lost 4 bases, and 9 bases had no gene match. The chain's CDR3 is CASSPRGLVSGELFF. The CDR3 nucleotides read TGTGCCAGCAGCCCCCGCGGACTAGTTTCCGGGGAGCTGTTTTTT.

The chain employs TRBV10-3 and TRBJ1-2; D call uncertain. Trimming removed 2 bases at V and 8 bases at J, with 18 bases between. Germline CDR1 and CDR2: ENHRY and SYGVKD. The CDR3 has 15 amino acids. Here the CDR3 reads CAISELPASGVGYTF. Written as DNA, the CDR3 is TGTGCCATCAGTGAGCTGCCGGCCTCCGGGGTGGGCTACACCTTC.

This chain joins TRBV25-1 and TRBJ2-7, with D maybe TRBD1 (6 bases). Trimming cost V 4 bases and J 4 bases, with 14 bases left between them. The CDR3 loop spans 14 amino acids. CDR1 MGHDK and CDR2 SYGVNS come from the germline V gene. The CDR3 DNA reads TGTGCCAGCAGTGCATGGGACATAGAATACGAGCAGTACTTC. Amino acid sequence: CASSAWDIEYEQYF.

This clone was seen only once. This chain joins TRBV7-7 and TRBJ2-3, with 9 positions matching TRBD2. From germline, CDR1 is SSHAT and CDR2 FNYEAQ (reference sequence). The CDR3 runs to 15 residues. V shed 5 bases and J 8 bases; nucleotides not matched to a gene: 11. CDR3 sequence reads: CASSPGAGGSTTQYF. The CDR3 coding sequence is TGTGCCAGCAGCCCGGGAGCGGGAGGTAGTACTACGCAGTATTTT. The full variable domain, with the rest looked up from reference TRBV7-7 and TRBJ2-3, is GAGVSQSPRYKVTKRGQDVTLRCDPISSHATLYWYQQALGQGPEFLTYFNYEAQPDKSGLPSDRFSAERPEGSISTLTIQRTEQRDSAMYRCASSPGAGGSTTQYFGPGTRLTVL.

Written as DNA, the CDR3 is TGTGCCAGCAGCGCTAGCGGGGTTTCCTACGAGCAGTACTTC. This sequence encodes CASSASGVSYEQYF. The chain has TRBV5-4 and TRBJ2-7, with 9 positions matching TRBD2. This CDR3 contains 14 residues. CDR1 is SGHNT, CDR2 YYREEE, per germline (reference sequence). With 4 bases clipped from V and 1 base from J, the junction kept 3 bases outside the gene matches.

The rearrangement joins TRBV5-1 to TRBJ2-5; TRBD1 agrees at 7 bases. Looked up from germline, CDR1 is SGHRS and CDR2 is YFSETQ. The V gene end was trimmed by 4 bases and the J gene end by 3 bases; junction bases not matched to a gene: 6. This CDR3 spans 14 amino acids. In DNA, the CDR3 is TGCGCCAGCAGCGAGCCGGGACAGAAAGAGACCCAGTACTTC. Its translation is CASSEPGQKETQYF. The full variable domain, with the rest looked up from reference TRBV5-1 and TRBJ2-5, is KAGVTQTPRYLIKTRGQQVTLSCSPISGHRSVSWYQQTPGQGLQFLFEYFSETQRNKGNFPGRFSGRQFSNSRSEMNVSTLELGDSALYLCASSEPGQKETQYFGPGTRLLVL.